This passage covers 28 T cell receptor beta chains from one sample sequenced in a study of blood T cell repertoires in COVID-19. The repertoire was sequenced with immunoSEQ multiplex PCR; TCRdb's copy has only in-frame clones and lacks some. Of 25,000 to 35,000 clones in the sample, 89% are singletons; the top ten hold 0.5% to 0.7%. Sequenced input: peripheral blood. These receptors originate from a middle-aged woman with active or convalescent COVID-19.

The rearrangement links TRBV5-1 to TRBJ2-3, with D maybe TRBD1 (6 bases). The CDR3 has 13 residues. V shed 2 bases and J shed 6 bases, with 10 bases lying between them. Germline V gene sequence: CDR1 SGHRS, CDR2 YFSETQ. In DNA form, the CDR3 reads TGCGCCAGCAGCTTAGGGGGAGCGGATACGCAGTATTTT. Its protein product is CASSLGGADTQYF.

This clone has more than one count but fewer than ten. CDR3 residues: CASSPALAGVLQFF. CDR3 DNA sequence: TGCGCCAGCAGCCCCGCACTAGCGGGAGTACTGCAGTTCTTC. The chain employs TRBV5-1 and TRBJ2-1, with 11 bases that match TRBD2. From germline, CDR1 is SGHRS and CDR2 YFSETQ. The V segment lost 4 bases and the J segment 12 bases; nucleotides outside the gene matches: 9. The CDR3 length is 14 residues.

This chain joins TRBV2 and TRBJ1-2; no firm D call. The CDR3 is 15 amino acids. V was clipped by 6 bases and J by 2 bases, with 16 bases between them. Germline V gives CDR1 SNHLY, CDR2 FYNNEI. In DNA, the CDR3 is TGTGCCAGCAGCGAGGGCCCGGAGTTGAACTATGGCTACACCTTC. This encodes CASSEGPELNYGYTF.

In its sample, this clone was seen a few times. This rearrangement joins TRBV7-2 to TRBJ2-6; 12 positions agree with TRBD2. The germline V gene encodes CDR1 SGHTA and CDR2 FQGNSA. V dropped 5 bases and J dropped 0; count of bases not matched to a gene: 5. This CDR3 is built from 18 residues. The CDR3 DNA follows: TGTGCCAGCAGCAGAGGACTAGCGGGGTCCTCTGGGGCCAACGTCCTGACTTTC. It is translated as CASSRGLAGSSGANVLTF.

The genes are TRBV7-2 and TRBJ2-1, with a possible D match to TRBD2 (6 bases). Germline V gives CDR1 SGHTA, CDR2 FQGNSA. The V end lost 3 bases, the J end lost 7 bases, and 10 bases lay between the germline ends. CDR3 length: 13 amino acids. This CDR3 is CASSFQGRNEQFF. The CDR3 nucleotides read TGTGCCAGCAGCTTCCAAGGGAGGAATGAGCAGTTCTTC.

The chain combines TRBV5-4 with TRBJ1-4, with 7 bases matching TRBD1. Per the germline V gene, CDR1 is SGHNT and CDR2 is YYREEE (reference sequence). V trimming: 2 bases; J trimming: 5 bases; junction bases outside the gene matches: 6. The CDR3 runs 15 residues. The CDR3 spells CASSFLPGQNEKLFF. Written as DNA, the CDR3 is TGTGCCAGCAGCTTCCTACCGGGACAGAATGAAAAACTGTTTTTT. Full variable domain (outside the CDR3, taken from reference TRBV5-4 and TRBJ1-4): ETGVTQSPTHLIKTRGQQVTLRCSSQSGHNTVSWYQQALGQGPQFIFQYYREEENGRGNFPPRFSGLQFPNYSSELNVNALELDDSALYLCASSFLPGQNEKLFFGSGTQLSVL.

The chain has TRBV6-5 and TRBJ2-7, with 9 positions matching TRBD2. CDR3 size: 16 residues. Germline CDR1 is MNHEY and CDR2 is SVGAGI. V was clipped by 0 bases and J by 5 bases; unmatched bases: 8. The CDR3 loop is CASSYSPAGGLHEQYF. Here the CDR3 DNA reads TGTGCCAGCAGTTACTCCCCCGCGGGGGGGCTCCACGAGCAGTACTTC.

The chain combines TRBV7-9 with TRBJ1-2, with a tentative D call TRBD1 (5 bases). V lost 3 bases and J 4 bases, leaving 15 bases between the germline ends. Per the germline V gene, CDR1 is SEHNR and CDR2 is FQNEAQ (reference sequence). This CDR3 region has 15 residues. DNA of the CDR3: TGTGCCAGCAGCTTTCCTGGCGGACAACTCTATGGCTACACCTTC. The encoded protein is CASSFPGGQLYGYTF. The complete variable domain, with remaining parts taken from reference TRBV7-9 and TRBJ1-2, reads DTGVSQNPRHKITKRGQNVTFRCDPISEHNRLYWYRQTLGQGPEFLTYFQNEAQLEKSRLLSDRFSAERPKGSFSTLEIQRTEQGDSAMYLCASSFPGGQLYGYTFGSGTRLTVV.

The V and J genes are TRBV18 and TRBJ2-1; D is perhaps TRBD2 (6 bases). The germline V and J ends were trimmed by 6 bases and 8 bases, with 20 bases remaining between them. The germline V gene has CDR1 KGHSH and CDR2 LQKENI. The CDR3 totals 15 residues. The CDR3 bases are TGTGCCAGCTCCAGTTCCGGGACTGCGGTGGATGAGCAGTTCTTC. This encodes CASSSSGTAVDEQFF. Together with reference TRBV18 and TRBJ2-1, the CDR3 gives the full variable domain: NAGVMQNPRHLVRRRGQEARLRCSPMKGHSHVYWYRQLPEEGLKFMVYLQKENIIDESGMPKERFSAEFPKEGPSILRIQQVVRGDSAAYFCASSSSGTAVDEQFFGPGTRLTVL.

With regard to this clone: In the same sample, other DNA sequences code for this CDR3. This chain uses TRBV9 with TRBJ1-6; D is unclear. Germline-derived CDR1 and CDR2 are SGDLS and YYNGEE. The CDR3 covers 15 residues. The germline V and J ends were trimmed by 4 bases and 0 bases, with 8 bases remaining between them. CDR3 loop: CASSPPGSYNSPLHF. For the CDR3, the DNA is TGTGCCAGCAGCCCGCCGGGCTCCTATAATTCACCCCTCCACTTT. The variable domain in full, with the rest retrieved from reference TRBV9 and TRBJ1-6, is DSGVTQTPKHLITATGQRVTLRCSPRSGDLSVYWYQQSLDQGLQFLIQYYNGEERAKGNILERFSAQQFPDLHSELNLSSLELGDSALYFCASSPPGSYNSPLHFGNGTRLTVT.

V gene TRBV7-8 combines with J gene TRBJ2-1; 9 bases are a match to TRBD2. The J segment lost 5 bases and the V segment lost 5 bases, leaving 7 bases of the junction unmatched. The germline V gene encodes CDR1 SGHVS and CDR2 FQNEAQ. CDR3 length equals 15 residues. Here the CDR3 reads CASSIGTSRDNEQFF. As DNA, the CDR3 is TGTGCCAGCAGCATAGGGACTAGCCGAGACAATGAGCAGTTCTTC.

This chain links TRBV2 with TRBJ1-5; D is uncertain. The CDR3 runs 17 residues. The germline V gene encodes CDR1 SNHLY and CDR2 FYNNEI. Between the trimmed V and J ends, which lost 8 bases and 10 bases, there was a span of 30 bases. The CDR3 protein is CASGIGGFGQLVSPQHF. The CDR3 DNA reads TGTGCCAGCGGGATCGGAGGGTTCGGGCAATTAGTCAGCCCCCAGCATTTT.

This chain links TRBV29-1 with TRBJ1-1; D is ambiguous. Per germline, CDR1 SQVTM and CDR2 ANQGSEA. The V end lost 1 base, the J end lost 2 bases, and 11 bases lay between the germline ends. The CDR3 covers 14 residues. CDR3 protein: CSVEGRDSNTEAFF. The DNA for the CDR3 is TGCAGCGTTGAAGGGCGGGATTCTAACACTGAAGCTTTCTTT.

This chain joins TRBV9 and TRBJ2-2; the D gene is possibly TRBD2 (5 bases). The CDR3 spans 15 residues. Trimming took 3 bases from V and 1 from J, leaving 10 bases between them. Per the germline V gene, CDR1 is SGDLS and CDR2 is YYNGEE. CDR3 loop: CASSAAERNTGELFF. The CDR3 DNA reads as TGTGCCAGCAGCGCAGCGGAACGGAACACCGGGGAGCTGTTTTTT.

The chain recombines TRBV6-2 or TRBV6-3 with TRBJ1-2; weak D call: TRBD1 (5 bases). The germline V gene has CDR1 MNHEY and CDR2 SVGEGT. The CDR3 totals 16 residues. Trimming left V 5 bases short and J 4 bases short, with 20 bases between. CDR3 in DNA: TGTGCCAGCAGTCATTGGGGCTCTCCGGCGAGCTATGGCTACACCTTC. It is translated as CASSHWGSPASYGYTF.

The V and J genes are TRBV23-1 and TRBJ1-4; 8 bases align to TRBD1. TRBV23-1 is flagged as an ORF with uncertain function. The CDR3 runs to 17 residues. The ends lost 3 bases at V and 8 bases at J; junction bases unmatched: 14. CDR3 sequence reads: CASSQLRDRLLNEKLFF. The DNA for the CDR3 is TGCGCCAGCAGTCAGTTGCGGGACAGGCTGCTAAACGAAAAACTGTTTTTT.

The rearrangement links TRBV12-5 to TRBJ1-1; 7 bases map to TRBD1. Per germline, CDR1 LGHNT and CDR2 FRNRAP. The CDR3 is made up of 15 amino acids. Trimming removed 6 bases from V and 3 bases from J; junction bases left unmatched: 10. In DNA, the CDR3 is TGTGCTAGTGGACCCGACAGGGCCCCGGACACTGAAGCTTTCTTT. Protein: CASGPDRAPDTEAFF.

V usage is TRBV4-2 and J usage is TRBJ1-6; 11 nucleotides align to TRBD1. V gave up 4 bases and J gave up 5 bases; unmatched junction bases: 7. CDR1 is LGHNA, CDR2 YNFKEQ, per germline. The CDR3 totals 17 residues. For the CDR3, the DNA is TGTGCCAGCAGCCTCCGGACAGGGGGCGACCATAATTCACCCCTCCACTTT. Translated: CASSLRTGGDHNSPLHF.

The chain recombines TRBV6-1 with TRBJ2-1, with TRBD2 matching over 10 bases. Trimming removed 2 bases from V and 12 bases from J; junction bases left unmatched: 1. The CDR3 loop spans 12 amino acids. CDR1 MNHNS and CDR2 SASEGT come from the germline V gene. CDR3 amino acids: CASSERTSGQFF. CDR3 sequence (DNA): TGTGCCAGCAGTGAAAGGACTAGCGGGCAGTTCTTC.

J is TRBJ1-4 and V is TRBV7-8, with D unresolved. The V gene lost 6 bases and the J gene lost 8 bases, with 13 bases spanning the gap. The CDR3 totals 13 residues. Germline values: CDR1 SGHVS, CDR2 FQNEAQ. The CDR3 region has the DNA TGTGCCAGCAGGGCGGCAACCTCAGAAAAACTGTTTTTT. Translation gives CASRAATSEKLFF.

The chain uses TRBV7-2 and TRBJ2-7, with 10 bases lining up with TRBD2. V trimming: 3 bases; J trimming: 6 bases; junction bases outside the gene matches: 8. Germline CDR1 SGHTA, CDR2 FQGNSA. This CDR3 contains 15 residues. The CDR3 is CASSFKRGGLVEQYF. The CDR3 DNA reads as TGTGCCAGCAGCTTCAAGCGGGGGGGCCTGGTCGAGCAGTACTTC.

The chain combines TRBV2 with TRBJ2-7; 7 bases are a match to TRBD1. Germline-derived CDR1 and CDR2 are SNHLY and FYNNEI. The CDR3 runs to 15 residues. The junction had 11 bases not matched to a gene; V was cut back by 3 bases and J by 6 bases. CDR3: CASSETGMFSAEQYF. The CDR3, as DNA: TGTGCCAGCAGTGAGACAGGGATGTTCTCGGCCGAGCAGTACTTC.

J is TRBJ1-1 and V is TRBV11-3; no firm D call. The CDR3 contains 13 residues. The V gene's germline CDR1 is SGHNT and CDR2 YENEEA. V dropped 2 bases and J dropped 0 bases, with 4 bases sitting between them. The CDR3 spells CASSLTMNTEAFF. The CDR3 DNA reads as TGTGCCAGCAGCTTAACTATGAACACTGAAGCTTTCTTT.

The chain combines TRBV7-2 with TRBJ2-7, with TRBD1 identical over 10 bases. The length of the CDR3 is 15 residues. CDR1 SGHTA and CDR2 FQGNSA come from the germline V gene. V lost 4 bases and J lost 3; bases outside the gene matches: 6. The CDR3 coding sequence is TGTGCCAGCAGCTCCCTGACAGGGGGCCACTACGAGCAGTACTTC. This gives the protein CASSSLTGGHYEQYF.

J is TRBJ2-7 and V is TRBV24-1; 9 bases fit TRBD1. Unmatched junction bases numbered 8, after V lost 3 bases and J lost 6 bases. Germline CDR1 KGHDR, CDR2 SFDVKD. This CDR3 contains 15 residues. The CDR3 DNA reads TGTGCCACCAGTGATGGTAACAGGGGGCTGAGCGAGCAGTACTTC. This sequence encodes CATSDGNRGLSEQYF.

The V and J genes are TRBV30 and TRBJ2-1; 16 bases map to TRBD2. J was trimmed by 10 bases and V by 1 base; bases with no gene match: 4. The CDR3 totals 15 residues. From germline, CDR1 is GTSNPN and CDR2 SVGIG (reference sequence). The CDR3: CAWSGWGLAGGEQFF. The DNA of the CDR3 is TGTGCCTGGAGTGGTTGGGGACTAGCGGGAGGGGAGCAGTTCTTC.

The chain has TRBV19 and TRBJ2-1; TRBD1 might be the D (5 bases). The CDR3 sequence is 13 residues long. Germline V gene sequence: CDR1 LNHDA, CDR2 SQIVND (reference sequence). V was shortened by 5 bases and J by 4 bases, with 9 bases between the two germline ends. The CDR3 region is CASSARQYNEQFF. CDR3 DNA sequence: TGTGCCAGTAGTGCGCGACAGTACAATGAGCAGTTCTTC.

The rearrangement links TRBV18 to TRBJ2-7; 9 positions match TRBD2. Losses at the gene ends were 5 bases for V and 1 base for J; bases not matched to a gene: 3. This CDR3 contains 14 residues. Germline V CDR1 and CDR2: KGHSH, LQKENI. CDR3 coding DNA: TGTGCCAGCTCAACAGCGGGAGGATCCTACGAGCAGTACTTC. Its translation: CASSTAGGSYEQYF.